Listed below are T cell receptor beta chains from one sample, sequenced in a study of blood T cell repertoires in COVID-19. The table came from immunoSEQ multiplex PCR; TCRdb's copy has only in-frame clones and leaves some out. The sample has roughly 250,000 clones; around 87% are singletons. Sequenced material: PBMCs or T cells enriched from blood (not recorded which). All receptors come from a woman under 30 who had recovered from COVID-19. Both conserved end residues are trimmed from each CDR3.

V gene	CDR3 protein
TRBV9	ASSVGPGQGAQETQY
TRBV5-1	ASSPDTSSTDTQY
TRBV5-1	ASSLVARASYEQY
TRBV18	ASSPDTMNTEAF
TRBV25-1	ASSDAGRVAEAF
TRBV14	ASSQLLSLEGNTEAF
TRBV5-1	ASSLRQGNEKLF
TRBV4-1	ASSQWTGDNEQY
TRBV12-3/TRBV12-4	ASSSRLGQQY
TRBV4-2	ASSRESSYNEQF
TRBV6-4	AIVWGGYGYT
TRBV3-1/TRBV3-2	ASSQGLKTYEQY
TRBV5-1	ASSYTAGIADTQY
TRBV4-1	ASSQGTPYEQY
TRBV4-2	ASSRHSGTSGSTYEQY
TRBV5-1	ASSLNPGVNGNTIY
TRBV6-5	ASSYSTAGRDYGYT
TRBV15	ATSRDTPGITDTQY